This T cell receptor beta chain was documented in a study of blood T cell repertoires in COVID-19. About the study: PBMCs, B-cell-depleted T cells, or T cells were the source of the cDNA or gDNA that made up the material.

There are 20 residues in the CDR3. V was pared by 0 bases and J by 3 bases, with 26 bases between. In germline, CDR1 is MNHEY, CDR2 SVGEGT. Authors' analysis steps: Quantification of nucleated cells was approximated via reference gene primer amplification. Profiled with immunoSEQ multiplex PCR; TCRdb holds only in-frame clones, not every one. The DNA gave D and trimming, while V, J and clone size come from that table. This table holds approximately 160,000 clones, approximately 80% found once. Material for sequencing was peripheral blood. The source is a woman aged 80 or over with active or convalescent COVID-19. The genes are TRBV6-2 or TRBV6-3 and TRBJ1-2; possible D gene TRBD1, 5 bases. In DNA, the CDR3 is TGTGCCAGCAGTTACTCGAACCACAGGAAACAATCCCACCTGGACTATGGCTACACCTTC. As protein: CASSYSNHRKQSHLDYGYTF.